This is a list of T cell receptor beta chains from one sample in a study of regulatory T cells in long-lasting Graves disease. A single record per CDR3 protein comes from TCRdb applying MiXCR to the multiplex PCR reads. The table has fewer than 650,000 distinct CDR3 sequences, about 16% seen once. The data also belong to a second study, concerning T cells in Graves' hyperthyroidism and ophthalmopathy.

The material sequenced was peripheral blood mononuclear cells (PBMCs), taken at new diagnosis, from a patient treated with antithyroid drugs. These receptors originate from a man between 18 and 29 years old with Graves disease. Both conserved end residues are trimmed from each CDR3.

cdr3_length v_call cdr3_aa
14 TRBV9 ASSVGAASSYNEQF
12 TRBV7-3 ASSSPGTGEGYT
13 TRBV2 ASSEKAGSSYEQY
11 TRBV20-1 SAHPNQNTEAF
11 TRBV28 ASSYRVQAEAF
10 TRBV28 AGSLSLEKLF
11 TRBV12-3/TRBV12-4 ASSLRGQGGYT
14 TRBV4-1 ASSHDLAGAYNEQF
14 TRBV4-2 ASSQDASGVYNEQF
12 TRBV12-3/TRBV12-4 ASSIAGGPNEQF